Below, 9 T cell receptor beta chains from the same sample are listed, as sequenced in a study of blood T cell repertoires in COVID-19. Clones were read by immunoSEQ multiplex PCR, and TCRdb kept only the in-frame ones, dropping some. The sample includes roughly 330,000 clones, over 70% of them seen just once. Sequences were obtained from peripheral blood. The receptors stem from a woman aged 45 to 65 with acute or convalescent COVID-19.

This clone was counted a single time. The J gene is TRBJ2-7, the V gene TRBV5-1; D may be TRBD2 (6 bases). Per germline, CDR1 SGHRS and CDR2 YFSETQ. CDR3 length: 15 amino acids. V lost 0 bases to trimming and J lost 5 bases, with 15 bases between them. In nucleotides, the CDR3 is TGCGCCAGCAGCTTGGGATACGGAGGGGACGACGAGCAGTACTTC. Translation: CASSLGYGGDDEQYF.

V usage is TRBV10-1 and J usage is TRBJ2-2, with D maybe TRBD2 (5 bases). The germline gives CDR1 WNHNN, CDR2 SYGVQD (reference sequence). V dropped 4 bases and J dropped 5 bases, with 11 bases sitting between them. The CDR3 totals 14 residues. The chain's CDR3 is CASSGGGATGELFF. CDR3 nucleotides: TGCGCCAGCAGTGGTGGAGGTGCGACCGGGGAGCTGTTTTTT.

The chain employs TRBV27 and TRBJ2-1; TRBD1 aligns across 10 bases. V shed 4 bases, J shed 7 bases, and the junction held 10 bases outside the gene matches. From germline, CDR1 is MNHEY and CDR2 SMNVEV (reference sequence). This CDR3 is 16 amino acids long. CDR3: CASSSNRQGAWNEQFF. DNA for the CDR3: TGTGCCAGCAGTTCGAACAGACAGGGGGCATGGAATGAGCAGTTCTTC.

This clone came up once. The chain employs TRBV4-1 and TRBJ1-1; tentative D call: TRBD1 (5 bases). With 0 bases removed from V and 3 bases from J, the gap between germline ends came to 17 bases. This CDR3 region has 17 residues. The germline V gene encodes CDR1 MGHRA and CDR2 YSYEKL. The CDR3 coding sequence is TGCGCCAGCAGCCAAGAAAGGCGGGGCGGGAGGGACACTGAAGCTTTCTTT. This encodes CASSQERRGGRDTEAFF.

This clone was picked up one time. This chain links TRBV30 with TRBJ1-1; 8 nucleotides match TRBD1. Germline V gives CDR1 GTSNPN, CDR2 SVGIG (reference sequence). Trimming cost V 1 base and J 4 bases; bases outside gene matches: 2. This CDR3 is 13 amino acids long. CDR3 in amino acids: CAWSGTGSTEAFF. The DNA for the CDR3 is TGTGCCTGGAGTGGGACAGGGAGCACTGAAGCTTTCTTT.

The CDR3 coding sequence is TGTGCCAGCGGGAGGGCGCAGAGCTACGAGCAGTACTTC. This gives the protein CASGRAQSYEQYF. The chain links TRBV6-5 to TRBJ2-7; TRBD2 matches at 7 bases. The trim removed 8 bases at V and 3 bases at J, leaving 7 bases unmatched. The CDR3 is made up of 13 amino acids. The germline V gene encodes CDR1 MNHEY and CDR2 SVGAGI.

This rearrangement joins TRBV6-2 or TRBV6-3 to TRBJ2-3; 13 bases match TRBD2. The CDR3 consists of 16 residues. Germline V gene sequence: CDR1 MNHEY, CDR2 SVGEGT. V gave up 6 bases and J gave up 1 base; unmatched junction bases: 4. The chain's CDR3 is CASSHTSGRGTDTQYF. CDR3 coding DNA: TGTGCCAGCAGCCACACTAGCGGGAGGGGCACAGATACGCAGTATTTT.

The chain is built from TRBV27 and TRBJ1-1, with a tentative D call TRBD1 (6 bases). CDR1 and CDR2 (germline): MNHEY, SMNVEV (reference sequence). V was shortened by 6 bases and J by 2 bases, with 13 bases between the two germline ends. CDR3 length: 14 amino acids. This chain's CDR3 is CASRDSLSNTEAFF. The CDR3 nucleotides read TGTGCCAGCAGGGACAGTCTTAGTAACACTGAAGCTTTCTTT.

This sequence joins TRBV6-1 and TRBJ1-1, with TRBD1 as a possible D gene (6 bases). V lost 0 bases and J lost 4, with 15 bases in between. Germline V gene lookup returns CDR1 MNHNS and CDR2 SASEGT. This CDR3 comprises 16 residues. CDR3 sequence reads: CASSEATGGAGTEAFF. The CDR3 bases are TGTGCCAGCAGTGAAGCGACGGGGGGCGCCGGCACTGAAGCTTTCTTT.